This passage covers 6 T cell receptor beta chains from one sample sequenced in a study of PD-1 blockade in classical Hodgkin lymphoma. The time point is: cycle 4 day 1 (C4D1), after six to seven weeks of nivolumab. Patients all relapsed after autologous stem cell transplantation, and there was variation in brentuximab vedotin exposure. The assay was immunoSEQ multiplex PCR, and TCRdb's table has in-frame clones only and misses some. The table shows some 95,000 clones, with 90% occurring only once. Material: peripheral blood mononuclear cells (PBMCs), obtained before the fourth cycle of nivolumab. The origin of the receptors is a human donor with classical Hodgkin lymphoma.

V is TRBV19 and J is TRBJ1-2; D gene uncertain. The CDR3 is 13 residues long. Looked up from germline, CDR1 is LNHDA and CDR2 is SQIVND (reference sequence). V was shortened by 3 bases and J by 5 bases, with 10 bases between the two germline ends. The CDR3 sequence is CASSMGRGYGYTF. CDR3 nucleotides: TGTGCCAGTAGTATGGGCCGAGGTTATGGCTACACCTTC.

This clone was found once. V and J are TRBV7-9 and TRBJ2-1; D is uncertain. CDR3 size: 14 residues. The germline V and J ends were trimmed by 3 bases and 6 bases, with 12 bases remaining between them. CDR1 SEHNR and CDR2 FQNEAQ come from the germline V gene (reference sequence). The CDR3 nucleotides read TGTGCCAGCAGCTTCGGAATAGCAGGCAATGAGCAGTTCTTC. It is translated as CASSFGIAGNEQFF.

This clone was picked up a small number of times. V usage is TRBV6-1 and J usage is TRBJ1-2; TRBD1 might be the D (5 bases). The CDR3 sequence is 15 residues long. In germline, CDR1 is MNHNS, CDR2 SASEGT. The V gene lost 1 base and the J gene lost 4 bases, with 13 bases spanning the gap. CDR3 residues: CASSEGPGRIYGYTF. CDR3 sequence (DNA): TGTGCCAGCAGTGAAGGTCCAGGGCGGATCTATGGCTACACCTTC.

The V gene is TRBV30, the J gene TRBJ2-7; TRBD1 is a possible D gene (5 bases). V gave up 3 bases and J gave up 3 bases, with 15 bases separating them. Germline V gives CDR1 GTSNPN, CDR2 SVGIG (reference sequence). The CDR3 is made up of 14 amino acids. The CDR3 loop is CAWRSTAGNYEQYF. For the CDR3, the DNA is TGTGCCTGGAGAAGTACTGCAGGGAACTACGAGCAGTACTTC.

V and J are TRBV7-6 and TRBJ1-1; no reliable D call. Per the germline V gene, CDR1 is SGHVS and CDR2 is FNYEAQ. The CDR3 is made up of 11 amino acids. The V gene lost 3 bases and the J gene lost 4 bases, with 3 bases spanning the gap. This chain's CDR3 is CASSLGTEAFF. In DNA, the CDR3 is TGTGCCAGCAGCTTGGGCACTGAAGCTTTCTTT.

The CDR3: CASSYSGTLRGEFF. The CDR3 region has the DNA TGTGCCAGCAGTTACTCGGGGACTTTGAGGGGGGAGTTCTTC. The rearrangement joins TRBV6-5 to TRBJ2-1; D may correspond to TRBD1 or TRBD2 (6 bases each). This CDR3 comprises 14 residues. CDR1 and CDR2 from the germline V gene are MNHEY and SVGAGI. V gave up 0 bases and J gave up 14 bases, with 17 bases separating them.